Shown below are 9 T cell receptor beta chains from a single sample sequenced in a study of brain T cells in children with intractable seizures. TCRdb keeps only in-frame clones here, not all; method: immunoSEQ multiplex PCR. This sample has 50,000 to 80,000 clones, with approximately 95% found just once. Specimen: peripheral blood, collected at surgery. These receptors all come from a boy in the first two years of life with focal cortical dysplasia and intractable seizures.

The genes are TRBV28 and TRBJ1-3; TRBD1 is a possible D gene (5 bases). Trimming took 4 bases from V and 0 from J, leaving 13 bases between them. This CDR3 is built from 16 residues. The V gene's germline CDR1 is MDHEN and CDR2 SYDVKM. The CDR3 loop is CASSSQGRYSGNTIYF. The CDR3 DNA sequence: TGTGCCAGCAGTTCCCAGGGCCGATACTCTGGAAACACCATATATTTT.

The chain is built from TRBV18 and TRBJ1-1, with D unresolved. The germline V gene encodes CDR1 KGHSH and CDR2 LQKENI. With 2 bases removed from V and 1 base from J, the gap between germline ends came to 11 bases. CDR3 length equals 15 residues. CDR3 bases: TGTGCCAGCTCACCATTCTTTCCCGGGAACACTGAAGCTTTCTTT. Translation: CASSPFFPGNTEAFF.

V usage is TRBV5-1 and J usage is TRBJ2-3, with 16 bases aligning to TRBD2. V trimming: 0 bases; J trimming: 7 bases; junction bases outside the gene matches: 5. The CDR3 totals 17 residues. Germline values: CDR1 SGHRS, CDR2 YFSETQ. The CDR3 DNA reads TGCGCCAGCAGCTTGGAGGGACTAGCGGGAGGGCTGAATACGCAGTATTTT. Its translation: CASSLEGLAGGLNTQYF. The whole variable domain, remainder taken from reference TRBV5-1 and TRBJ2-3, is KAGVTQTPRYLIKTRGQQVTLSCSPISGHRSVSWYQQTPGQGLQFLFEYFSETQRNKGNFPGRFSGRQFSNSRSEMNVSTLELGDSALYLCASSLEGLAGGLNTQYFGPGTRLTVL.

The CDR3 is CASSAIRAVRSYEQYF. The CDR3 bases are TGTGCCAGTAGCGCGATTCGGGCGGTTCGCTCCTACGAGCAGTACTTC. The genes are TRBV19 and TRBJ2-7; D call uncertain. This CDR3 spans 16 amino acids. Germline V gene lookup returns CDR1 LNHDA and CDR2 SQIVND (reference sequence). Trimming stripped 6 bases from V and 0 bases from J, with 18 bases between.

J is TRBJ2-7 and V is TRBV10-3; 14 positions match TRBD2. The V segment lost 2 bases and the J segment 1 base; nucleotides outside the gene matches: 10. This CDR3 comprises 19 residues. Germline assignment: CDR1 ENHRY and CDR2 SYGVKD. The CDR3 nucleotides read TGTGCCATCAGTGAGCACGCCGGGACTAGCGGGAGAATATCCTACGAGCAGTACTTC. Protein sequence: CAISEHAGTSGRISYEQYF.

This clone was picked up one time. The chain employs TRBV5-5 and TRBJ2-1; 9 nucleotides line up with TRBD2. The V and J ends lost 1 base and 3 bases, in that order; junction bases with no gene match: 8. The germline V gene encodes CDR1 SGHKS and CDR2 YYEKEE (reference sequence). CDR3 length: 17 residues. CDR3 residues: CASSLSPGTSSYNEQFF. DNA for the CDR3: TGTGCCAGCAGCTTGTCACCCGGGACTAGCAGCTACAATGAGCAGTTCTTC.

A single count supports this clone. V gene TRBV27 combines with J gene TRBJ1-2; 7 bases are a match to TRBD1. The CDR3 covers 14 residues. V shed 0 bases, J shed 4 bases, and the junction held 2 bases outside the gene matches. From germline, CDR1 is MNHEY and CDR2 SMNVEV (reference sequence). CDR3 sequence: CASSLSGQLYGYTF. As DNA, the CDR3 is TGTGCCAGCAGTTTATCGGGACAGCTCTATGGCTACACCTTC.

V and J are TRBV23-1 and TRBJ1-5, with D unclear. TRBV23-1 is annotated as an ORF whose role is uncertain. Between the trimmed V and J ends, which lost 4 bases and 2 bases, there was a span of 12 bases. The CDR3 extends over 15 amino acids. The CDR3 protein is CASSPQAGGNQPQHF. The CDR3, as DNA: TGCGCCAGCAGTCCCCAGGCTGGAGGCAATCAGCCCCAGCATTTT.

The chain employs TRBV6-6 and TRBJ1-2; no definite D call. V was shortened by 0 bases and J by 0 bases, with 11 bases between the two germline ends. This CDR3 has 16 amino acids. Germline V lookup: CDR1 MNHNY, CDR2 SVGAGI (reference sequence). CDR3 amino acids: CASSYSSQKANYGYTF. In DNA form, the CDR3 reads TGTGCCAGCAGTTACTCCTCACAGAAAGCTAACTATGGCTACACCTTC.